One and the same sample provided the 29 T cell receptor beta chains below, sequenced in a study of T cell changes during pregnancy in multiple sclerosis. The protocol was immunoSEQ multiplex PCR, while the TCRdb copy is restricted to in-frame clones and leaves out a portion. Here the sample spans more than 80,000 clones, 80% to 95% being singletons. The sequencing used peripheral blood, collected in the first trimester of pregnancy. All receptors derive from a female donor with multiple sclerosis, enrolled in a pregnancy study.

The chain joins TRBV7-2 to TRBJ1-2, with TRBD1 matching over 7 bases. The trim removed 4 bases at V and 4 bases at J, leaving 6 bases unmatched. CDR3 length: 14 residues. CDR1 SGHTA and CDR2 FQGNSA come from the germline V gene. The CDR3 reads CASSYRGTGYGYTF. The DNA for the CDR3 is TGTGCCAGCAGCTACAGGGGAACTGGCTATGGCTACACCTTC.

The count of this clone is one. Other DNA sequences within the sample encode an identical CDR3. The J gene is TRBJ1-1, the V gene TRBV27, with D perhaps matching TRBD1 (6 bases). From germline, CDR1 is MNHEY and CDR2 SMNVEV (reference sequence). V shed 3 bases and J shed 0 bases, with 8 bases lying between them. CDR3 size: 14 residues. The CDR3 DNA reads as TGTGCCAGCAGTTTCAGGGGAATGAACACTGAAGCTTTCTTT. This encodes CASSFRGMNTEAFF.

This chain joins TRBV30 and TRBJ1-1; D is undetermined. Trimming shortened V by 8 bases and J by 2 bases, and 9 bases separated the two germline ends. The CDR3 is made up of 11 amino acids. Germline CDR1 is GTSNPN and CDR2 is SVGIG (reference sequence). CDR3 sequence reads: CAAIPNTEAFF. In DNA form, the CDR3 reads TGTGCCGCGATTCCTAACACTGAAGCTTTCTTT.

This sequence joins TRBV23-1 and TRBJ1-2, with D perhaps matching TRBD1 (5 bases). TRBV23-1 is an ORF for which the function is uncertain. CDR3 length equals 16 residues. V lost 0 bases to trimming and J lost 1 base, with 12 bases between them. The chain's CDR3 is CASSQSISTVNYGYTF. The CDR3 DNA sequence: TGCGCCAGCAGTCAATCCATTTCGACAGTTAACTATGGCTACACCTTC.

This sequence joins TRBV2 and TRBJ1-2, with 8 positions matching TRBD1. The CDR3 runs 14 residues. Germline V gene lookup returns CDR1 SNHLY and CDR2 FYNNEI. The V and J ends lost 10 bases and 4 bases, in that order; junction bases with no gene match: 11. CDR3: CATLTGAVGYGYTF. The DNA of the CDR3 is TGTGCCACCCTGACAGGGGCAGTCGGCTATGGCTACACCTTC.

V is TRBV5-4 and J is TRBJ2-3, with D possibly being TRBD2 (5 bases). The CDR3 consists of 14 residues. The ends were cut back, 0 bases at V and 2 bases at J, with 7 bases in the middle. The germline gives CDR1 SGHNT, CDR2 YYREEE (reference sequence). The CDR3 sequence: CASSLGGYTDTQYF. The CDR3 region has the DNA TGTGCCAGCAGCTTGGGAGGGTACACAGATACGCAGTATTTT.

The chain combines TRBV4-2 with TRBJ2-7, with no clear D. Germline CDR1 is LGHNA and CDR2 is YNFKEQ. The CDR3 extends over 14 amino acids. V was shortened by 3 bases and J by 4 bases, with 13 bases between the two germline ends. The CDR3 spells CASSQASRSYEQYF. The CDR3 DNA sequence: TGTGCCAGCAGCCAGGCATCGCGGTCTTACGAGCAGTACTTC.

J is TRBJ1-1 and V is TRBV30, with D hard to call. The germline CDR1 and CDR2 sequences are GTSNPN and SVGIG (reference sequence). The CDR3 spans 12 residues. The CDR3 coding sequence is TGTTCCCTGGGCAGGCAGAACACTGAAGCTTTCTTT. Its protein product is CSLGRQNTEAFF.

This clone appeared a few times. The chain employs TRBV27 and TRBJ1-1; unclear D gene. The germline CDR1 and CDR2 sequences are MNHEY and SMNVEV (reference sequence). Trimming cost V 5 bases and J 1 base, with 14 bases left between them. The CDR3 has 15 amino acids. This chain's CDR3 is CASSGPSGPNTEAFF. The DNA for the CDR3 is TGTGCCAGCAGTGGCCCGTCAGGTCCGAACACTGAAGCTTTCTTT.

CDR3 residues: CASSTGLATYEQYF. The CDR3 coding sequence is TGTGCCAGCAGCACGGGACTAGCCACCTACGAGCAGTACTTC. The chain recombines TRBV7-9 with TRBJ2-7; 9 nucleotides align to TRBD2. CDR3 length: 14 residues. Germline assignment: CDR1 SEHNR and CDR2 FQNEAQ (reference sequence). V was clipped by 5 bases and J by 2 bases; unmatched bases: 4.

The V and J genes are TRBV6-4 and TRBJ2-1; tentative D call: TRBD1 (5 bases). The germline gives CDR1 MRHNA, CDR2 SNTAGT. The CDR3 extends over 14 amino acids. V gave up 4 bases and J gave up 3 bases, with 10 bases separating them. The DNA for the CDR3 is TGTGCCAGCAGTGCGCAAGGGGTCTACAATGAGCAGTTCTTC. Its translation is CASSAQGVYNEQFF.

V and J are TRBV27 and TRBJ2-7; 7 bases fit TRBD1. Germline V lookup: CDR1 MNHEY, CDR2 SMNVEV (reference sequence). The CDR3 is made up of 13 amino acids. The V and J ends lost 6 bases and 5 bases, in that order; junction bases with no gene match: 7. For the CDR3, the DNA is TGTGCCAGCAGCCGAGGGACAGCCCACGAGCAGTACTTC. It codes for CASSRGTAHEQYF.

This clone was seen only a few times. V gene TRBV28 combines with J gene TRBJ2-5; TRBD1 matches 10 bases. This CDR3 has 15 residues. The V gene end was trimmed by 6 bases and the J gene end by 1 base; junction bases not matched to a gene: 5. CDR1 and CDR2 (germline): MDHEN, SYDVKM. The CDR3 sequence: CASSLTGGGQETQYF. CDR3 nucleotides: TGTGCCAGCAGCCTGACAGGGGGCGGCCAAGAGACCCAGTACTTC. The variable domain in full, completed from reference TRBV28 and TRBJ2-5, reads DVKVTQSSRYLVKRTGEKVFLECVQDMDHENMFWYRQDPGLGLRLIYFSYDVKMKEKGDIPEGYSVSREKKERFSLILESASTNQTSMYLCASSLTGGGQETQYFGPGTRLLVL.

This rearrangement joins TRBV7-6 to TRBJ2-2; TRBD2 aligns across 15 bases. CDR1 and CDR2 from the germline V gene are SGHVS and FNYEAQ. The CDR3 is made up of 18 amino acids. The J segment lost 3 bases and the V segment lost 5 bases, leaving 7 bases of the junction unmatched. CDR3 sequence reads: CASSRTSGRAGDTGELFF. CDR3 DNA sequence: TGTGCCAGCAGCCGGACTAGCGGGAGGGCCGGAGACACCGGGGAGCTGTTTTTT. Full variable domain (rest looked up from reference TRBV7-6 and TRBJ2-2): GAGVSQSPRYKVTKRGQDVALRCDPISGHVSLYWYRQALGQGPEFLTYFNYEAQQDKSGLPNDRFSAERPEGSISTLTIQRTEQRDSAMYRCASSRTSGRAGDTGELFFGEGSRLTVL.

The V call is TRBV9, the J call TRBJ2-7, with TRBD2 matching 8 bases. The germline V gene encodes CDR1 SGDLS and CDR2 YYNGEE. CDR3 size: 15 residues. J gave up 0 bases and V 5 bases, and 7 bases lay outside the gene matches. This CDR3 is CASSPGSGSSYEQYF. CDR3 bases: TGTGCCAGCAGTCCGGGGAGCGGGAGCTCCTACGAGCAGTACTTC. The full variable domain, its missing parts supplied by reference TRBV9 and TRBJ2-7, is DSGVTQTPKHLITATGQRVTLRCSPRSGDLSVYWYQQSLDQGLQFLIQYYNGEERAKGNILERFSAQQFPDLHSELNLSSLELGDSALYFCASSPGSGSSYEQYFGPGTRLTVT.

The rearrangement joins TRBV2 to TRBJ2-6; 12 nucleotides line up with TRBD2. CDR1 and CDR2 (germline): SNHLY, FYNNEI. Trimming at V came to 3 bases and at J to 1 base, leaving 7 bases not matched to a gene. There are 19 residues in the CDR3. The CDR3 spells CASSDPGTSGFSGANVLTF. CDR3 in DNA: TGTGCCAGCAGTGACCCCGGGACTAGCGGGTTTTCTGGGGCCAACGTCCTGACTTTC.

J is TRBJ2-3 and V is TRBV19, with D possibly matching TRBD2 (6 bases). Trimming removed 6 bases from V and 2 bases from J, with 15 bases in between. CDR1 is LNHDA, CDR2 SQIVND, per germline (reference sequence). This CDR3 spans 15 amino acids. DNA of the CDR3: TGTGCCAGTAGCGGTCGGGGGAGCTACACAGATACGCAGTATTTT. It specifies CASSGRGSYTDTQYF.

The chain is built from TRBV6-1 and TRBJ2-5; D may be TRBD2 (6 bases). Germline lookup yields CDR1 MNHNS and CDR2 SASEGT. This CDR3 is 15 amino acids long. Trimming took 2 bases from V and 5 from J, leaving 15 bases between them. In nucleotides, the CDR3 is TGTGCCAGCAGTGAACAGGCTAGCGAGGTGGAGACCCAGTACTTC. Translation: CASSEQASEVETQYF.

The genes are TRBV6-4 and TRBJ2-1, with TRBD1 matching 7 bases. The length of the CDR3 is 14 residues. Germline V lookup: CDR1 MRHNA, CDR2 SNTAGT. Unmatched junction bases numbered 13, after V lost 9 bases and J lost 8 bases. CDR3: CARPSQGPSHEQFF. The CDR3 DNA reads as TGTGCCAGACCCTCACAGGGGCCCTCGCATGAGCAGTTCTTC.

This chain uses TRBV6-1 with TRBJ2-7; 7 bases line up with TRBD1. The trim removed 6 bases at V and 6 bases at J, leaving 11 bases unmatched. CDR3 length: 14 amino acids. The germline CDR1 and CDR2 sequences are MNHNS and SASEGT. The CDR3 DNA reads TGTGCCAGCAGCCGCAGGGGGTCACAGGTCGAGCAGTACTTC. This translates into CASSRRGSQVEQYF.

V gene TRBV5-1 combines with J gene TRBJ1-1; D is undetermined. This CDR3 is 18 amino acids long. Trimming removed 0 bases from V and 1 base from J, with 19 bases in between. Germline CDR1 is SGHRS and CDR2 is YFSETQ. CDR3 region: CASSLAHNHVPGNTEAFF. The CDR3 DNA reads TGCGCCAGCAGCTTGGCACACAACCACGTCCCGGGGAACACTGAAGCTTTCTTT.

This chain uses TRBV5-5 with TRBJ2-6, with a weak D call TRBD1 (5 bases). Germline values: CDR1 SGHKS, CDR2 YYEKEE (reference sequence). V shed 0 bases and J shed 0 bases, with 7 bases lying between them. This CDR3 is built from 16 residues. The CDR3 is CASSLEGISGANVLTF. The DNA for the CDR3 is TGTGCCAGCAGCTTGGAGGGGATCTCTGGGGCCAACGTCCTGACTTTC.

The CDR3 loop reads CASSLTTSGRGRTQYF. The CDR3 DNA reads as TGTGCCAGCAGCCTAACAACGTCCGGCAGGGGGCGGACCCAGTACTTC. The V call is TRBV14, the J call TRBJ2-5, with 8 nucleotides matching TRBD1. The V and J ends lost 4 bases and 7 bases, in that order; junction bases with no gene match: 14. The CDR3 length is 16 residues. Germline CDR1 is SGHDN and CDR2 is FVKESK.

The CDR3 nucleotides are TGTGCCAGCAGCTTAGACCTTCATTGGGGGCATGACGAGCAGTACTTC. This encodes CASSLDLHWGHDEQYF. The chain is built from TRBV11-3 and TRBJ2-7; a weak D match, TRBD1 (6 bases). V was pared by 0 bases and J by 5 bases, with 17 bases between. The CDR3 covers 16 residues. Germline loops: CDR1 SGHNT, CDR2 YENEEA.

CDR3 in amino acids: CASSLGHSGSSYEQYF. CDR3 DNA: TGCGCCAGCAGCTTGGGGCATAGCGGTAGCTCCTACGAGCAGTACTTC. This chain links TRBV5-1 with TRBJ2-7; weak D call: TRBD2 (6 bases). Trimming shortened V by 0 bases and J by 0 bases, and 13 bases separated the two germline ends. CDR1 and CDR2 (germline): SGHRS, YFSETQ. The CDR3 extends over 16 amino acids.

The rearrangement joins TRBV5-1 to TRBJ2-1; 7 bases match TRBD1. J was trimmed by 6 bases and V by 4 bases; bases with no gene match: 4. Per germline, CDR1 SGHRS and CDR2 YFSETQ. The CDR3 covers 13 residues. CDR3 sequence (DNA): TGCGCCAGCAGCCCCGACAGGGTCAATGAGCAGTTCTTC. Protein product: CASSPDRVNEQFF.

This chain uses TRBV27 with TRBJ1-1; unclear D gene. Germline values: CDR1 MNHEY, CDR2 SMNVEV (reference sequence). The CDR3 consists of 15 residues. V was cut by 6 bases and J by 6 bases, with 20 bases left in between. CDR3 sequence reads: CASSPLGEMGPEAFF. In DNA, the CDR3 is TGTGCCAGCAGCCCTCTCGGAGAGATGGGTCCTGAAGCTTTCTTT.

Concerning this clone: The CDR3 end shows no conserved phenylalanine or tryptophan, and so a read error is likely. No DNA is shown, since the ends of the CDR3 on it are uncertain; the CDR3 is the one TCRdb lists. V and J are TRBV23-1 and TRBJ2-7; the DNA was not used to check the table's D call, TRBD2. TRBV23-1 is reported as an ORF; its role is uncertain. A total of 8 residues make up the CDR3, ends included. CDR3 sequence: CASSQSRI.

The chain joins TRBV9 to TRBJ1-3; the D gene is possibly TRBD1 (5 bases). CDR1 is SGDLS and CDR2 is YYNGEE in the germline V gene. This CDR3 is 17 amino acids long. V was shortened by 3 bases and J by 0 bases, with 16 bases between the two germline ends. The CDR3 loop reads CASSGPSDKVSGNTIYF. Here the CDR3 DNA reads TGTGCCAGCAGCGGGCCCTCGGACAAGGTCTCTGGAAACACCATATATTTT.